This T cell receptor (beta chain) was profiled in a study of long-term antiretroviral therapy in people with HIV. This CDR3 contains 11 residues. V lost 0 bases and J lost 7, with 3 bases in between. Per germline, CDR1 SGHAT and CDR2 FQNNGV. Assay version v3.0 of immunoSEQ was used, and it was run at survey level. About 35,000-55,000 T-cell genomes per sample were the sequencing target. Using immunoSEQ multiplex PCR, the repertoire was profiled, and TCRdb retains in-frame clones only, with some absent. This sample has approximately 12,000 clones, with 83% found just once. The specimen comprised unsorted PBMCs, sampled 3.4 years after starting antiretroviral therapy. The chain carries TRBV11-2 and TRBJ1-2; D is unresolved. The TCR comes from a middle-aged man with HIV. CDR3: CASSLDRGYTF. CDR3 coding DNA: TGTGCCAGCAGCTTAGACCGTGGCTACACCTTC.